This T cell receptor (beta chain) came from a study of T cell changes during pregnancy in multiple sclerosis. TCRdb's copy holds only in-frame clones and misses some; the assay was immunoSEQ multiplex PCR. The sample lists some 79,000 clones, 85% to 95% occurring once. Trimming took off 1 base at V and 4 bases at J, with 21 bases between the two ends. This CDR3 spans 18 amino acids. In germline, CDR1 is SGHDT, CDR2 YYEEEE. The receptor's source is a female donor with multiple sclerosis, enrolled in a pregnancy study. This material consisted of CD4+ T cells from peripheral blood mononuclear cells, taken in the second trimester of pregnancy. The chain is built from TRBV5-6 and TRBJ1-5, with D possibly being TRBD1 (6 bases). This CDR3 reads CASSLYGSAGDGNQPQHF. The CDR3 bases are TGTGCCAGCAGCTTGTATGGCTCGGCAGGGGACGGTAATCAGCCCCAGCATTTT.